This T cell receptor beta chain was recorded in a study of blood T cell repertoires in COVID-19. The table came from immunoSEQ multiplex PCR; TCRdb's copy has only in-frame clones and leaves some out. The sample has under 250,000 clones, around 80% seen once. This CDR3 region has 14 residues. Germline trimming cut 8 bases from V and 0 bases from J; bases unmatched to any gene: 7. The germline gives CDR1 LNHDA, CDR2 SQIVND (reference sequence). This clone has a single count. The chain links TRBV19 to TRBJ2-7, with 7 bases aligning to TRBD1. Sequenced: peripheral blood. The source is a man aged 35-49 years with active or convalescent COVID-19. The CDR3 region is CASRRQGDSYEQYF. DNA of the CDR3: TGTGCCAGTCGAAGACAGGGCGACTCCTACGAGCAGTACTTC.